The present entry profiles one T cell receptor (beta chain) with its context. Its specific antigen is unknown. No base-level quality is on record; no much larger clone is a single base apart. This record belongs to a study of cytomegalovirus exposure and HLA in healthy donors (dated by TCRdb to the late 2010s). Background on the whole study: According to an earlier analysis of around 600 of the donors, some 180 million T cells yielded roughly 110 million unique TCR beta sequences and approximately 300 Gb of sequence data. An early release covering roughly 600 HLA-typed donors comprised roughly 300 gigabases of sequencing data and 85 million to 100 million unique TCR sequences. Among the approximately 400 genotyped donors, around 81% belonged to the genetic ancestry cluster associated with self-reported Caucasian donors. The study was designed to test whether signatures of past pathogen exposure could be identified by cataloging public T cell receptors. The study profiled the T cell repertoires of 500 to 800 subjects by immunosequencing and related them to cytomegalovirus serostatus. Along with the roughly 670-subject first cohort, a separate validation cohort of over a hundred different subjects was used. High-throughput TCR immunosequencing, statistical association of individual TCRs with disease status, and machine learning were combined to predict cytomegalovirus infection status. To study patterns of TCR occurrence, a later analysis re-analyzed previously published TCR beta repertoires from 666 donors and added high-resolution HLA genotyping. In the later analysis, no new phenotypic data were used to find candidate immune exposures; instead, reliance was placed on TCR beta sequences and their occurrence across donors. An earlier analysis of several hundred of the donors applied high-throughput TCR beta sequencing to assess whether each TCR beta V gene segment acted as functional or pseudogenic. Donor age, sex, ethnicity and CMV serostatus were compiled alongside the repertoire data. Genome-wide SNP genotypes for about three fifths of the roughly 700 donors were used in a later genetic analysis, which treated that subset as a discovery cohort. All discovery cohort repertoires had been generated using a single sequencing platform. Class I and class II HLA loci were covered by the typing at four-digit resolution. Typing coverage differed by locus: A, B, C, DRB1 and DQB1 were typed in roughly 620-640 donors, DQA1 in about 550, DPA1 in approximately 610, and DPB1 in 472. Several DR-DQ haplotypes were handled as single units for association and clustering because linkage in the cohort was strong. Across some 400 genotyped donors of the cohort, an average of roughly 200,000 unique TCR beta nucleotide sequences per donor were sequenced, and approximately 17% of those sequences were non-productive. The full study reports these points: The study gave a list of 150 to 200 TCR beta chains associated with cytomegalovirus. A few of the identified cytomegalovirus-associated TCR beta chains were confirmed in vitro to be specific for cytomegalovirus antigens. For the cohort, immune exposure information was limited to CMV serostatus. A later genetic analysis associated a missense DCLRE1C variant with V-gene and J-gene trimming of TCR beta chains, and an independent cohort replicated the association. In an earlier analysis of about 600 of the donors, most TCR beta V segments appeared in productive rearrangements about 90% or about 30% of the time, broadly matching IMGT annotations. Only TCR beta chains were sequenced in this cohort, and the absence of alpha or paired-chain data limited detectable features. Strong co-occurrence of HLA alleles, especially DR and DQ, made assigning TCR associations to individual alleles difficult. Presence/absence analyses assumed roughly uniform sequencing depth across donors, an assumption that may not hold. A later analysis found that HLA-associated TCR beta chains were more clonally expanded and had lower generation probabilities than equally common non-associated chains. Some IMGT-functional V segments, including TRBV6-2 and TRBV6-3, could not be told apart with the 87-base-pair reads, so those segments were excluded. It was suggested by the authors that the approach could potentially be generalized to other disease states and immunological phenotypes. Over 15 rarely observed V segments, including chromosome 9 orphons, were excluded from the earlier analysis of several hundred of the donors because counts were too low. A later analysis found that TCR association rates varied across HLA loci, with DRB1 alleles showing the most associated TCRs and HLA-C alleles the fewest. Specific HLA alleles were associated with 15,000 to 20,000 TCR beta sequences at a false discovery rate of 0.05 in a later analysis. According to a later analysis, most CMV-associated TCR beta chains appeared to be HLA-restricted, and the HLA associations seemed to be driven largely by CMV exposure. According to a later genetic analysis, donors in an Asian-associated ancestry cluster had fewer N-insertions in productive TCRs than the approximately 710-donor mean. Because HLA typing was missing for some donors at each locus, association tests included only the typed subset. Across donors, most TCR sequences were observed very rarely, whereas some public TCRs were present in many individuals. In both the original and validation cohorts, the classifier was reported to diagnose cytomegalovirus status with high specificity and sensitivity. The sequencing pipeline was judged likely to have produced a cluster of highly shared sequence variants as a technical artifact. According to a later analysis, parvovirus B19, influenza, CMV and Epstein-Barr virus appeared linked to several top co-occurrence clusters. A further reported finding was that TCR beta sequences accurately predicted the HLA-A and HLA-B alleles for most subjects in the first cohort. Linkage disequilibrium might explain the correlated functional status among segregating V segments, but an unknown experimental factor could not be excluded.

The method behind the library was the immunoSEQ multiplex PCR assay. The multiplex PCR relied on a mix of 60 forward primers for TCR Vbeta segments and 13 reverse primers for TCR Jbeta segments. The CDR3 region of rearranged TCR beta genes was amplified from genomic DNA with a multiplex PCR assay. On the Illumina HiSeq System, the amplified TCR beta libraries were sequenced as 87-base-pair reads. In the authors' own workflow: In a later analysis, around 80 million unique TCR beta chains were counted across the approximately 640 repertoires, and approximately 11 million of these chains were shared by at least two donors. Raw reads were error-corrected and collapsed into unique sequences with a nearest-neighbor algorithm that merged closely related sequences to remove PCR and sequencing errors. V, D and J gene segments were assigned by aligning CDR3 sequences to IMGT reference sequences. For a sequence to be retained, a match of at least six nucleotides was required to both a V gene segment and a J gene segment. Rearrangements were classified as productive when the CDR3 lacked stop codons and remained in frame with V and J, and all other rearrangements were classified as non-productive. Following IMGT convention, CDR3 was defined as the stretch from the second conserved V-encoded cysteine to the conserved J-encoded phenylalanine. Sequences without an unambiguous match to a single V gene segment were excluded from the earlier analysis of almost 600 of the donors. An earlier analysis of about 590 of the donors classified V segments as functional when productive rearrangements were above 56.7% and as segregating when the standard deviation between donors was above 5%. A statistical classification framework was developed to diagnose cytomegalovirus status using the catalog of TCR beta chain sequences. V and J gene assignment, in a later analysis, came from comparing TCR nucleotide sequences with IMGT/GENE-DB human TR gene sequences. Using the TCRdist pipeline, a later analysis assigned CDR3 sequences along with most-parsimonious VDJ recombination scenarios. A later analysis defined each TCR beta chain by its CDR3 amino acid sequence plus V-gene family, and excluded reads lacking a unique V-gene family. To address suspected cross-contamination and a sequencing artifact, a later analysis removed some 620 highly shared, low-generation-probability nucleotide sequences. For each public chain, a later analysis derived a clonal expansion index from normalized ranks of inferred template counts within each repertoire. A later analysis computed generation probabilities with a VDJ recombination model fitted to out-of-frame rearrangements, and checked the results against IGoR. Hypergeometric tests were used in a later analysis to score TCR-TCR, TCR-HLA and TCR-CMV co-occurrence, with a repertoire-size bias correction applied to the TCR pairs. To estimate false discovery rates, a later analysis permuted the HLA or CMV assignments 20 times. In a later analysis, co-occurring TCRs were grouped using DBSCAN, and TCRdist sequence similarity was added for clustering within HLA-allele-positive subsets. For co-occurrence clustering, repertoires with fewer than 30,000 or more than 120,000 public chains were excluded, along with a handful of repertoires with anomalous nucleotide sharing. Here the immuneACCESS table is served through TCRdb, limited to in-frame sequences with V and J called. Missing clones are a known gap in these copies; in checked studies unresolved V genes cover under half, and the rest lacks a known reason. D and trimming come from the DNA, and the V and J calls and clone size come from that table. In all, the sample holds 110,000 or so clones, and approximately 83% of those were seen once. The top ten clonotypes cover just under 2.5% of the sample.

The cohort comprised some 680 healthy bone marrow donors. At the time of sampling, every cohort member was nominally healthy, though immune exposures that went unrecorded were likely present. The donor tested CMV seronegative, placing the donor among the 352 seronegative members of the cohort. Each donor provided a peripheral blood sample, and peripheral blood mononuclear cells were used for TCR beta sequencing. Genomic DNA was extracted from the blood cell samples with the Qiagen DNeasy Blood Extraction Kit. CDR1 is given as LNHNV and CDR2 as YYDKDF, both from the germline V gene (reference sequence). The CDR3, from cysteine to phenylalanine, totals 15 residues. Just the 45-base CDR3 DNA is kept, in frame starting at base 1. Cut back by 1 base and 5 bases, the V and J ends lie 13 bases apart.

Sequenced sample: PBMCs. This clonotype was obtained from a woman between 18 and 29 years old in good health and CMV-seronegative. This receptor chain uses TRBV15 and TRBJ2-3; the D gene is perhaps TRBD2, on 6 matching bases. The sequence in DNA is TGTGCCACCAGCAGAGGTAGCGGCGGAGGAGATACGCAGTATTTT. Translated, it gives CATSRGSGGGDTQYF.